This T cell receptor beta chain was found in a study of blood T cells in healthy people across ages. At least ten counts were recorded for this clonotype. Isolation recovered at least 7 million PBMCs from every sample. Combining a sample-barcoded 5' primer with a J-beta primer mix, a second PCR ran for about 6 to 11 cycles. Via MiXCR, TCRdb re-called the 5' RACE reads, giving one row per CDR3 protein. The table lists 800,000 to 950,000 distinct CDR3 sequences, about 28% of them singletons, with about a tenth in the top ten. CDR1 GTSNPN and CDR2 SVGIG come from the germline V gene (reference sequence). V shed 0 bases and J shed 4 bases, with 2 bases lying between them. The CDR3 is made up of 11 amino acids. These sequences were also reported in another study, on T cells of mothers and their children. In that study: Per mother, over 9 million TCR beta CDR3 reads were obtained; per child, about 3 million. Related mother-child pairs shared slightly more overlap than unrelated pairs, but the difference was non-significant.

The TCR comes from a woman aged 40 to 50 in good health. Sequencing was carried out using blood. This rearrangement joins TRBV30 to TRBJ2-3, with D uncertain. CDR3 sequence reads: CAWSVPDTQYF. CDR3 nucleotide sequence: TGTGCCTGGAGTGTACCAGATACGCAGTATTTT.